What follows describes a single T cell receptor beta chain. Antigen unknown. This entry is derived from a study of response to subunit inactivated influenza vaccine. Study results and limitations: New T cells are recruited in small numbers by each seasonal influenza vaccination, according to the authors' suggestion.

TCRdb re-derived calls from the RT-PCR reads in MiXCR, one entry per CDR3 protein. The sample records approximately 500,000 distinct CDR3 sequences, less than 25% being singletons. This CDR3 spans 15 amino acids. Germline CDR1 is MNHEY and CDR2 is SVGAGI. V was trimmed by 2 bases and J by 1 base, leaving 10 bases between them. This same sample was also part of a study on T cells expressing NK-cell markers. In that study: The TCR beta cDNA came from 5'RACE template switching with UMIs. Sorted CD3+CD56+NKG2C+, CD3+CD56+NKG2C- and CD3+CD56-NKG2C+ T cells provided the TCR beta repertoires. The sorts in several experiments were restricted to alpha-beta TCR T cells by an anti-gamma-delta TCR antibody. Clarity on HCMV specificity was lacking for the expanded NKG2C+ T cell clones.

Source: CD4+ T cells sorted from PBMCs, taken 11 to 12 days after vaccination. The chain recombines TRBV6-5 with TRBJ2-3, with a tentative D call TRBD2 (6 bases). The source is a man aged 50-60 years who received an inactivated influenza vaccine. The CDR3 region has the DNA TGTGCCAGCAGTTACGAAGCGGGCGGCACAGATACGCAGTATTTT. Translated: CASSYEAGGTDTQYF.